One sample yielded the 26 T cell receptor beta chains listed below, sequenced in a study of cytomegalovirus exposure and HLA in healthy donors. Vbeta (60) and Jbeta (13) primers were used in the PCR. The repertoire was sequenced with immunoSEQ multiplex PCR; TCRdb's copy has only in-frame clones and lacks some. The sample contains fewer than 250,000 clones, about 80% of which appear only once. Material for sequencing was PBMCs. All receptors derive from a woman in her 40s in good health and CMV-seronegative.

V and J are TRBV10-1 and TRBJ2-7; TRBD2 aligns across 16 bases. The CDR3 runs to 18 residues. The J segment lost 2 bases and the V segment lost 0 bases, leaving 4 bases of the junction unmatched. Germline loops: CDR1 WNHNN, CDR2 SYGVQD (reference sequence). The CDR3 nucleotides are TGCGCCAGCAGTGAGTCGGGACTAGCGGGAGGGCCCACCTACGAGCAGTACGTC. Translating it yields CASSESGLAGGPTYEQYV.

Of note for this clone: A read error may produce the germline difference seen at one junction end. The rearrangement uses TRBV7-7 and TRBJ2-2; weak D call: TRBD1 (6 bases). Germline loops: CDR1 SSHAT, CDR2 FNYEAQ (reference sequence). The CDR3 totals 16 residues. The CDR3 loop reads CASSQGSRLNTGELFF. Written as DNA, the CDR3 is TGTGCTAGCAGCCAGGGGTCGAGACTCAACACCGGGGAGCTGTTTTTT.

V gene TRBV6-6 combines with J gene TRBJ1-5, with 9 bases aligning to TRBD1. The CDR3 has 15 amino acids. Unmatched junction bases numbered 10, after V lost 6 bases and J lost 7 bases. Germline CDR1 reads MNHNY; CDR2 reads SVGAGI (reference sequence). The CDR3 reads CASRGTGRVGQPQHF. In DNA, the CDR3 is TGTGCCAGCAGAGGGACAGGGAGGGTCGGGCAGCCCCAGCATTTT.

This clone was observed a single time. The CDR3 carries no conserved terminal phenylalanine or tryptophan, so it likely arises from a read error. V is TRBV15 and J is TRBJ1-2; D remains ambiguous. Germline values: CDR1 LNHNV, CDR2 YYDKDF (reference sequence). The CDR3 has 12 residues. Deletions cut 3 bases from V and 8 bases from J, with 10 bases between. In DNA form, the CDR3 reads TGTGCCACCAGCAGCCTTTTAGGAGGCTACACCCTC. Protein: CATSSLLGGYTL.

The sample holds a few counts of this clone. V gene TRBV30 combines with J gene TRBJ2-5; D is unresolved. The V end lost 3 bases, the J end lost 7 bases, and 9 bases lay between the germline ends. This CDR3 contains 11 residues. Germline values: CDR1 GTSNPN, CDR2 SVGIG (reference sequence). The CDR3 here is CAWSRRRTQYF. Written as DNA, the CDR3 is TGTGCCTGGAGCCGCCGTAGGACCCAGTACTTC.

The sample holds one count of this clone. The V gene is TRBV5-8, the J gene TRBJ2-5; TRBD2 might be the D (6 bases). CDR3 length equals 17 residues. V lost 2 bases to trimming and J lost 1 base, with 18 bases between them. Germline V gene data show CDR1 as SGHTS and CDR2 as YDEGEE. The CDR3 loop reads CASSFAALGGTQETQYF. CDR3 sequence (DNA): TGTGCCAGCAGCTTTGCTGCCTTGGGAGGCACCCAAGAGACCCAGTACTTC.

V is TRBV6-6 and J is TRBJ2-3; the D gene is possibly TRBD2 (5 bases). V lost 6 bases, J lost 5 bases, and 12 bases lay in between. The CDR3 has 13 residues. From germline, CDR1 is MNHNY and CDR2 SVGAGI (reference sequence). CDR3 residues: CASSPTSLDTQYF. In nucleotides, the CDR3 is TGTGCCAGCAGCCCTACTAGTCTAGATACGCAGTATTTT.

This clone has just one count. The chain is built from TRBV9 and TRBJ2-2; 7 bases agree with TRBD1. J was trimmed by 3 bases and V by 4 bases; bases with no gene match: 9. The CDR3 sequence is 16 residues long. The germline gives CDR1 SGDLS, CDR2 YYNGEE. The CDR3 sequence is CASSIGTELYTGELFF. CDR3 coding DNA: TGTGCCAGCAGCATAGGGACAGAACTATACACCGGGGAGCTGTTTTTT.

The chain employs TRBV29-1 and TRBJ1-1; D is unclear. The CDR3 covers 14 residues. V lost 4 bases, J lost 1 base, and 13 bases lay in between. Germline assignment: CDR1 SQVTM and CDR2 ANQGSEA. The CDR3 loop reads CSVGKEAQNTEAFF. The CDR3 DNA follows: TGCAGCGTTGGTAAAGAGGCGCAGAACACTGAAGCTTTCTTT.

This clone was detected once. The CDR3 loop is CASSLESRRTDTQYF. CDR3 DNA: TGCGCCAGCAGCTTGGAATCTAGACGCACAGATACGCAGTATTTT. The chain has TRBV5-1 and TRBJ2-3, with D uncertain. This CDR3 is built from 15 residues. The V end was cut by 0 bases, the J end by 1 base, with 9 bases between. Germline V gene data show CDR1 as SGHRS and CDR2 as YFSETQ.

The rearrangement uses TRBV5-1 and TRBJ2-3, with 9 bases lining up with TRBD2. J gave up 3 bases and V 2 bases, and 1 base lay outside the gene matches. The CDR3 runs 14 residues. Germline V lookup: CDR1 SGHRS, CDR2 YFSETQ. The CDR3 DNA sequence: TGCGCCAGCAGCTTTAGCGGGAGTACAGATACGCAGTATTTT. Translated, it gives CASSFSGSTDTQYF. The full variable domain, its missing parts supplied by reference TRBV5-1 and TRBJ2-3, is KAGVTQTPRYLIKTRGQQVTLSCSPISGHRSVSWYQQTPGQGLQFLFEYFSETQRNKGNFPGRFSGRQFSNSRSEMNVSTLELGDSALYLCASSFSGSTDTQYFGPGTRLTVL.

This clone was recorded once. The J gene is TRBJ2-1, the V gene TRBV29-1; TRBD2 might be the D (6 bases). Germline assignment: CDR1 SQVTM and CDR2 ANQGSEA. Trimming cost V 4 bases and J 2 bases, with 15 bases left between them. The CDR3 runs to 15 residues. This CDR3 is CSVGTTGVTYNEQFF. In nucleotides, the CDR3 is TGCAGCGTTGGTACGACGGGAGTTACCTACAATGAGCAGTTCTTC.

V is TRBV4-1 and J is TRBJ1-5, with 12 bases lining up with TRBD1. Trimming removed 4 bases from V and 2 bases from J; junction bases left unmatched: 9. CDR3 length equals 18 residues. Looked up from germline, CDR1 is MGHRA and CDR2 is YSYEKL. The CDR3 DNA sequence: TGCGCCAGCAGCCGGGGGACAGGGGGCAGTTGGGGCAATCAGCCCCAGCATTTT. It is translated as CASSRGTGGSWGNQPQHF.

This clone was seen only once. The rearrangement links TRBV25-1 to TRBJ2-7, with 9 bases that match TRBD2. The V gene's germline CDR1 is MGHDK and CDR2 SYGVNS. The CDR3 spans 14 residues. J gave up 6 bases and V 6 bases, and 9 bases lay outside the gene matches. CDR3 sequence (DNA): TGTGCCAGCAGAAGGGGGGCGGGAGGGGGCGAGCAGTACTTC. Its protein is CASRRGAGGGEQYF.

This clone was seen a few times. The sample holds other DNA sequences that translate to the same CDR3. The chain couples TRBV7-2 to TRBJ1-1; 7 bases are a match to TRBD1. The J segment lost 0 bases and the V segment lost 1 base, leaving 2 bases of the junction unmatched. Germline V CDR1 and CDR2: SGHTA, FQGNSA. CDR3 size: 15 residues. The CDR3 spells CASSLGGTVNTEAFF. The CDR3 DNA sequence: TGTGCCAGCAGCTTAGGAGGGACAGTGAACACTGAAGCTTTCTTT.

The V and J genes are TRBV6-5 and TRBJ2-2; 7 nucleotides line up with TRBD1. Per the germline V gene, CDR1 is MNHEY and CDR2 is SVGAGI. The junction had 2 bases not matched to a gene; V was cut back by 6 bases and J by 4 bases. This CDR3 region has 13 residues. This chain's CDR3 is CASRRDSTGELFF. The CDR3 nucleotides are TGTGCCAGCAGACGGGACAGCACCGGGGAGCTGTTTTTT.

The rearrangement links TRBV2 to TRBJ2-2; D unclear. This CDR3 comprises 14 residues. Looked up from germline, CDR1 is SNHLY and CDR2 is FYNNEI. Trimming shortened V by 2 bases and J by 1 base, and 5 bases separated the two germline ends. The DNA for the CDR3 is TGTGCCAGCAGTGAAAGCTTGAACACCGGGGAGCTGTTTTTT. Protein product: CASSESLNTGELFF.

V usage is TRBV7-9 and J usage is TRBJ2-7, with D possibly TRBD2 on 5 matching bases. V was clipped by 0 bases and J by 0 bases, with 15 bases between them. Germline V gene data show CDR1 as SEHNR and CDR2 as FQNEAQ (reference sequence). This CDR3 has 17 amino acids. The CDR3 protein is CASSLARVVQSSYEQYF. The CDR3 nucleotides are TGTGCCAGCAGCTTAGCGCGGGTGGTGCAGAGCTCCTACGAGCAGTACTTC.

The chain couples TRBV5-4 to TRBJ2-1, with 14 bases identical to TRBD2. After removal of 4 bases from V and 4 bases from J, the junction contained 10 bases not matched to a gene. CDR1 is SGHNT and CDR2 is YYREEE in the germline V gene (reference sequence). CDR3 length: 18 amino acids. This CDR3 reads CASSPGTSGRVSYNEQFF. Written as DNA, the CDR3 is TGTGCCAGCAGCCCCGGGACTAGCGGGAGAGTTTCGTACAATGAGCAGTTCTTC.

The chain combines TRBV19 with TRBJ2-1; 13 positions agree with TRBD2. With 5 bases clipped from V and 2 bases from J, the junction kept 3 bases outside the gene matches. The CDR3 runs to 16 residues. Germline lookup yields CDR1 LNHDA and CDR2 SQIVND (reference sequence). CDR3 sequence reads: CASSRLAGGAYNEQFF. In DNA, the CDR3 is TGTGCCAGTAGTCGACTAGCGGGAGGCGCCTACAATGAGCAGTTCTTC.

The genes are TRBV27 and TRBJ1-1; D not certain. The germline V gene encodes CDR1 MNHEY and CDR2 SMNVEV (reference sequence). V was trimmed by 2 bases and J by 1 base, leaving 5 bases between them. The CDR3 runs to 13 residues. The CDR3: CASSLQANTEAFF. The CDR3 DNA sequence: TGTGCCAGCAGTTTACAGGCGAACACTGAAGCTTTCTTT.

The gene calls are TRBV6-1 and TRBJ2-1; TRBD2 agrees at 14 bases. The germline gives CDR1 MNHNS, CDR2 SASEGT. J was trimmed by 8 bases and V by 4 bases; bases with no gene match: 4. The CDR3 runs 15 residues. CDR3 in DNA: TGTGCCAGCAGTGCGACTAGCGGGAGGGCGGATGAGCAGTTCTTC. Its protein product is CASSATSGRADEQFF.

The chain links TRBV5-1 to TRBJ1-2; D gene uncertain. The germline gives CDR1 SGHRS, CDR2 YFSETQ. The length of the CDR3 is 11 residues. V gave up 7 bases and J gave up 3 bases, with 7 bases separating them. CDR3 nucleotide sequence: TGCGCCAGCGGAGGCGACTATGGCTACACCTTC. Amino acid sequence: CASGGDYGYTF.

This chain uses TRBV7-2 with TRBJ2-7; TRBD1 matches 8 bases. The J segment lost 6 bases and the V segment lost 3 bases, leaving 4 bases of the junction unmatched. Per germline, CDR1 SGHTA and CDR2 FQGNSA. The CDR3 loop spans 13 amino acids. The CDR3 sequence is CASSFARGREQYF. The CDR3 bases are TGTGCCAGCAGCTTCGCCAGGGGGCGCGAGCAGTACTTC.

J is TRBJ1-4 and V is TRBV5-4; 7 nucleotides agree with TRBD1. The length of the CDR3 is 13 residues. Per germline, CDR1 SGHNT and CDR2 YYREEE (reference sequence). After removal of 7 bases from V and 0 bases from J, the junction contained 0 bases not matched to a gene. This chain's CDR3 is CASQGATNEKLFF. The CDR3 DNA reads TGTGCCAGCCAGGGGGCAACTAATGAAAAACTGTTTTTT.

The rearrangement joins TRBV19 to TRBJ1-1; D is perhaps TRBD1 (6 bases). Trimming took off 7 bases at V and 4 bases at J, with 22 bases between the two ends. CDR1 and CDR2 from the germline V gene are LNHDA and SQIVND (reference sequence). This CDR3 comprises 16 residues. The DNA of the CDR3 is TGTGCCAGTATTGAGAGGGGGTTTATGTTGGGCACTGAAGCTTTCTTT. Its translation: CASIERGFMLGTEAFF.